The 15 T cell receptor beta chains given below trace back to one sample, sequenced in a study of cytomegalovirus exposure and HLA in healthy donors. Measured with immunoSEQ multiplex PCR; TCRdb has only the in-frame clones, and not every one. The sample lists more than 300,000 clones; 80% to 90% were seen once. The sequenced material came from PBMCs. The source of these receptors is a woman younger than 30 in good health and CMV-seronegative.

J is TRBJ2-1 and V is TRBV19, with TRBD2 matching over 7 bases. V shed 8 bases and J 4 bases; nucleotides not matched to a gene: 8. The germline V gene has CDR1 LNHDA and CDR2 SQIVND (reference sequence). The CDR3 spans 14 residues. The CDR3 DNA reads as TGTGCCAGTGGTGGGTCTAGCGGTTACAATGAGCAGTTCTTC. This sequence encodes CASGGSSGYNEQFF.

The V and J genes are TRBV30 and TRBJ2-1, with D perhaps matching TRBD2 (6 bases). The CDR3 spans 12 residues. Germline V gene sequence: CDR1 GTSNPN, CDR2 SVGIG (reference sequence). Trimming took 1 base from V and 9 from J, leaving 10 bases between them. Written as DNA, the CDR3 is TGTGCCTGGAGTGACCGGGGAGGTGAGCAGTTCTTC. The encoded protein is CAWSDRGGEQFF.

The chain couples TRBV9 to TRBJ2-7, with D maybe TRBD2 (6 bases). This CDR3 spans 15 amino acids. V was shortened by 0 bases and J by 0 bases, with 10 bases between the two germline ends. In germline, CDR1 is SGDLS, CDR2 YYNGEE. CDR3 DNA: TGTGCCAGCAGCGTAGAGATCGGGAGCTCCTACGAGCAGTACTTC. It encodes CASSVEIGSSYEQYF.

The rearrangement uses TRBV5-3 and TRBJ1-1; D gene unclear. TRBV5-3 is labeled an ORF, and its function is uncertain. The CDR3 totals 14 residues. Trimming cost V 2 bases and J 0 bases, with 8 bases left between them. Written as DNA, the CDR3 is TGTGCCAGAAGCTTTGTCCTACTGAACACTGAAGCTTTCTTT. Translating it yields CARSFVLLNTEAFF.

V gene TRBV28 combines with J gene TRBJ2-7, with TRBD2 identical over 8 bases. Germline values: CDR1 MDHEN, CDR2 SYDVKM. This CDR3 comprises 15 residues. The junction had 14 bases not matched to a gene; V was cut back by 10 bases and J by 3 bases. The DNA for the CDR3 is TGTGCCACCGCGAGGCCAGTAGCGGGGAACTACGAGCAGTACTTC. This gives the protein CATARPVAGNYEQYF.

The chain combines TRBV28 with TRBJ1-1, with D possibly being TRBD1 (6 bases). Between the trimmed V and J ends, which lost 3 bases and 1 base, there was a span of 9 bases. The CDR3 length is 14 residues. Germline loops: CDR1 MDHEN, CDR2 SYDVKM. CDR3 DNA sequence: TGTGCCAGCAGTTTCGCAGGGGAGAACACTGAAGCTTTCTTT. Translated, it gives CASSFAGENTEAFF.

V gene TRBV6-1 combines with J gene TRBJ2-5, with a possible D match to TRBD1 (6 bases). There are 17 residues in the CDR3. Germline V CDR1 and CDR2: MNHNS, SASEGT. V was clipped by 2 bases and J by 0 bases, with 16 bases between them. The CDR3 region has the DNA TGTGCCAGCAGTGAAAAACCGGGACAAAGGTACCAAGAGACCCAGTACTTC. Translating it yields CASSEKPGQRYQETQYF.

The rearrangement joins TRBV9 to TRBJ2-7; 7 nucleotides agree with TRBD2. Germline CDR1 reads SGDLS; CDR2 reads YYNGEE. V lost 0 bases and J lost 7; bases outside the gene matches: 16. The CDR3 runs 17 residues. CDR3 in DNA: TGTGCCAGCAGCGTAGGGCCCATAGGGGCGGGAGTCACGGAGCAGTACTTC. Amino acid sequence: CASSVGPIGAGVTEQYF.

The chain is built from TRBV7-8 and TRBJ2-1, with 7 nucleotides matching TRBD2. This CDR3 is 16 amino acids long. Germline V lookup: CDR1 SGHVS, CDR2 FQNEAQ. Trimming at V came to 5 bases and at J to 4 bases, leaving 11 bases not matched to a gene. The CDR3 sequence is CASSRTRDYRYNEQFF. The CDR3 DNA is TGTGCCAGCAGCCGAACCCGGGACTACCGTTACAATGAGCAGTTCTTC.

This chain connects TRBV6-5 to TRBJ2-5; D remains unclear. The length of the CDR3 is 11 residues. From germline, CDR1 is MNHEY and CDR2 SVGAGI. The ends were cut back, 6 bases at V and 3 bases at J, with 5 bases in the middle. CDR3 coding DNA: TGTGCCAGCAGGAGGAAAGAGACCCAGTACTTC. It translates to CASRRKETQYF.

V is TRBV7-8 and J is TRBJ2-2; D might be TRBD1 (6 bases). Germline assignment: CDR1 SGHVS and CDR2 FQNEAQ. V was pared by 4 bases and J by 1 base, with 10 bases between. The CDR3 loop spans 15 amino acids. CDR3 region: CASSWTEMNTGELFF. Written as DNA, the CDR3 is TGTGCCAGCAGCTGGACAGAGATGAACACCGGGGAGCTGTTTTTT.

V usage is TRBV28 and J usage is TRBJ1-1, with a tentative D call TRBD1 (5 bases). V lost 6 bases, J lost 4 bases, and 15 bases lay in between. This CDR3 comprises 14 residues. Germline V gives CDR1 MDHEN, CDR2 SYDVKM. The CDR3 bases are TGTGCCAGCAGGCCAGGGTTCTGGAGCACTGAAGCTTTCTTT. Translating gives CASRPGFWSTEAFF.

The chain links TRBV4-2 to TRBJ2-7; D gene ambiguous. CDR3 length equals 14 residues. Per the germline V gene, CDR1 is LGHNA and CDR2 is YNFKEQ. V lost 3 bases and J lost 5, with 14 bases in between. The CDR3 is CASSHLIQWHEQYF. CDR3 nucleotide sequence: TGTGCCAGCAGCCACCTGATTCAATGGCACGAGCAGTACTTC.

This chain uses TRBV25-1 with TRBJ2-2; 9 nucleotides line up with TRBD1. CDR3 length: 17 residues. The germline V gene has CDR1 MGHDK and CDR2 SYGVNS. Germline trimming cut 9 bases from V and 4 bases from J; bases unmatched to any gene: 15. DNA for the CDR3: TGTGCCAGACTGACAGGGGGTAAGATTTGTGGCACCGGGGAGCTGTTTTTT. It codes for CARLTGGKICGTGELFF.

This clone was recorded once. The chain is built from TRBV7-3 and TRBJ2-3; D gene ambiguous. This CDR3 is built from 13 residues. CDR1 and CDR2 (germline): SGHTA, FQGTGA. Deletions cut 5 bases from V and 3 bases from J, with 9 bases between. As DNA, the CDR3 is TGTGCCAGCAGCCTTGGCACGACAGATACGCAGTATTTT. Its protein is CASSLGTTDTQYF. Complete variable domain (other parts from reference TRBV7-3 and TRBJ2-3): GAGVSQTPSNKVTEKGKYVELRCDPISGHTALYWYRQSLGQGPEFLIYFQGTGAADDSGLPNDRFFAVRPEGSVSTLKIQRTERGDSAVYLCASSLGTTDTQYFGPGTRLTVL.